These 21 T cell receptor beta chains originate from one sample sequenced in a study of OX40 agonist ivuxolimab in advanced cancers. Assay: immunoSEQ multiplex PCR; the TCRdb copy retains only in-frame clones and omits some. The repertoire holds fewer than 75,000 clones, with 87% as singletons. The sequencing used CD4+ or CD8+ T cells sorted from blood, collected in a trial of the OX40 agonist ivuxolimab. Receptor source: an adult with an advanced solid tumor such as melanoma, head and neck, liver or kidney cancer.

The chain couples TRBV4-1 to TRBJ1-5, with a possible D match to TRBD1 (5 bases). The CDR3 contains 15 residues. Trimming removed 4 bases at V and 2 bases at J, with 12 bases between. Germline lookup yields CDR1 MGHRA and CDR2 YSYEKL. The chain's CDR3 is CASSREQVRNQPQHF. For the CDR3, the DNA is TGCGCCAGCAGCCGAGAACAGGTGCGCAATCAGCCCCAGCATTTT.

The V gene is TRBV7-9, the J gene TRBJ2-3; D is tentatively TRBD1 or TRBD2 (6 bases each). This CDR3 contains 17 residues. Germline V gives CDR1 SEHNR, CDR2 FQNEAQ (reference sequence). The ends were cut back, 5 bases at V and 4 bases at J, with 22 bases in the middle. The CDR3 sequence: CASSPNLNVGGADTQYF. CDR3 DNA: TGTGCCAGCAGCCCAAACCTTAACGTGGGGGGCGCAGATACGCAGTATTTT.

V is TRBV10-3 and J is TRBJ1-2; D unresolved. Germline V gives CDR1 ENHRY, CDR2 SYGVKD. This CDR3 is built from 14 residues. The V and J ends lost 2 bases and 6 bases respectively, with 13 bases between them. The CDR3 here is CAISERTGKDGYTF. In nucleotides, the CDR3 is TGTGCCATCAGTGAGCGGACCGGGAAGGATGGCTACACCTTC.

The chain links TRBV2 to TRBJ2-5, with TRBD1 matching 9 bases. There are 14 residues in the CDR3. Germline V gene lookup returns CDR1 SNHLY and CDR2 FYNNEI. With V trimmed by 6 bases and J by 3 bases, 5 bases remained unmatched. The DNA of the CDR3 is TGTGCCAGCAGCTTCCGGGACAGGGAAGAGACCCAGTACTTC. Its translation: CASSFRDREETQYF. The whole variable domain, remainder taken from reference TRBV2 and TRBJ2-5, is EPEVTQTPSHQVTQMGQEVILRCVPISNHLYFYWYRQILGQKVEFLVSFYNNEISEKSEIFDDQFSVERPDGSNFTLKIRSTKLEDSAMYFCASSFRDREETQYFGPGTRLLVL.

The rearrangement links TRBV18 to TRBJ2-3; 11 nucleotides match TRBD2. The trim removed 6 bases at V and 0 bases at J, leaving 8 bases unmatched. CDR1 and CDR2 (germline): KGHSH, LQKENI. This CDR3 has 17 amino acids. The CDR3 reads CASSPPGLAGSTDTQYF. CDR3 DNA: TGTGCCAGCTCGCCCCCTGGACTAGCGGGCAGCACAGATACGCAGTATTTT.

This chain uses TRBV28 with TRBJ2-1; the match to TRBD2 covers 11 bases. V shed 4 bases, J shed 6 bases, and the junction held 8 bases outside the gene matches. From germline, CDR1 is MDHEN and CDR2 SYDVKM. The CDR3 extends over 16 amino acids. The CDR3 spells CASSSQPGLAANEQFF. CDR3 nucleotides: TGTGCCAGCAGTTCTCAACCGGGACTAGCGGCCAATGAGCAGTTCTTC. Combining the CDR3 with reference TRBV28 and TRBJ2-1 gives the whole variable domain DVKVTQSSRYLVKRTGEKVFLECVQDMDHENMFWYRQDPGLGLRLIYFSYDVKMKEKGDIPEGYSVSREKKERFSLILESASTNQTSMYLCASSSQPGLAANEQFFGPGTRLTVL.

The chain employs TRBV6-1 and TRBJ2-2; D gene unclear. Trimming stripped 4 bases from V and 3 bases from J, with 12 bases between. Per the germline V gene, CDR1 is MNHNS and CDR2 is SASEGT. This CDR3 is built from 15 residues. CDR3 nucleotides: TGTGCCAGCAGTGTCCCGACCGCAGACACCGGGGAGCTGTTTTTT. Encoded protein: CASSVPTADTGELFF.

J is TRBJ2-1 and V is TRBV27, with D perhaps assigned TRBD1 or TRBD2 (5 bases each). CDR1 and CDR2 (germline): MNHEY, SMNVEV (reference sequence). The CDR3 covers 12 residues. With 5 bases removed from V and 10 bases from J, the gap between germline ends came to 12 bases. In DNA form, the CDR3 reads TGTGCCAGCAGTCCGAGGGGTGGAGAGCAGTTCTTC. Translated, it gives CASSPRGGEQFF.

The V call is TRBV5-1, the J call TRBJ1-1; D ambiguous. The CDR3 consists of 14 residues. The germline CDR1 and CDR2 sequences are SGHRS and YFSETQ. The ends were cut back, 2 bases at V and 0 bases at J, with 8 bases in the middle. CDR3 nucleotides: TGCGCCAGCAGCTTAACGACGGTGAACACTGAAGCTTTCTTT. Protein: CASSLTTVNTEAFF.

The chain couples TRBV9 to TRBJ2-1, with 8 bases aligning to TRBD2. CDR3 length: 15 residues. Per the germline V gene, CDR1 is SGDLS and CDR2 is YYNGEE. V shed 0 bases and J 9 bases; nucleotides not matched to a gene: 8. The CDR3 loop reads CASSVASGGPGEQFF. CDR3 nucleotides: TGTGCCAGCAGCGTAGCAAGCGGGGGACCAGGTGAGCAGTTCTTC.

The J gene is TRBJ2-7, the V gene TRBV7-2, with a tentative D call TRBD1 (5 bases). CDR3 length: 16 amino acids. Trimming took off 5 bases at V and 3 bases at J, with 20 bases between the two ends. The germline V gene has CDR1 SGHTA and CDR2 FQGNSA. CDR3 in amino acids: CASSRAMTTENYEQYF. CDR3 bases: TGTGCCAGCAGCCGAGCCATGACGACAGAAAACTACGAGCAGTACTTC.

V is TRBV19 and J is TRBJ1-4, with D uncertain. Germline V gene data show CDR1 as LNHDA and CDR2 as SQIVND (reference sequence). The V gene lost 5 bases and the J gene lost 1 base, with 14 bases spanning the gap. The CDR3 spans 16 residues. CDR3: CASSLERGETNEKLFF. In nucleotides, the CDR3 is TGTGCCAGTAGTCTTGAACGGGGAGAAACTAATGAAAAACTGTTTTTT. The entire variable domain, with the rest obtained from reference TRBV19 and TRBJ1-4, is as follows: DGGITQSPKYLFRKEGQNVTLSCEQNLNHDAMYWYRQDPGQGLRLIYYSQIVNDFQKGDIAEGYSVSREKKESFPLTVTSAQKNPTAFYLCASSLERGETNEKLFFGSGTQLSVL.

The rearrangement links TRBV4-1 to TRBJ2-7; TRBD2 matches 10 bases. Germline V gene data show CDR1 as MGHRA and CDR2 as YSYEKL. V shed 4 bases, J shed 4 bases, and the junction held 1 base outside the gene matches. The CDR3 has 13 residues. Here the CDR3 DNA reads TGCGCCAGCAGCCCAGCGGGAGGGTACGAGCAGTACTTC. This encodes CASSPAGGYEQYF.

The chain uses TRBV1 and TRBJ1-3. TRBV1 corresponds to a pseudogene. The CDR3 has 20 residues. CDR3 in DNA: TGCACCAGCAGCCAAGATTGCCGGGGGCCTCACGAAAGCTCTGGAAACACCATATATTTT. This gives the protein CTSSQDCRGPHESSGNTIYF.

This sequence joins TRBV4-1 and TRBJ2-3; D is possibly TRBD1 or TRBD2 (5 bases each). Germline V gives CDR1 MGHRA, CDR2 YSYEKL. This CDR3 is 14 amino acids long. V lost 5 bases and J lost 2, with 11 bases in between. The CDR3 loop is CASSGRDHTDTQYF. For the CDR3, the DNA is TGCGCCAGCAGCGGCCGGGACCACACAGATACGCAGTATTTT.

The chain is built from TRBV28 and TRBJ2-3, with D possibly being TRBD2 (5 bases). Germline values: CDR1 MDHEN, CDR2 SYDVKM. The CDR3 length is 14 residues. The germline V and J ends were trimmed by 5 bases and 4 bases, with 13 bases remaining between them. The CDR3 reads CASSPPVGADTQYF. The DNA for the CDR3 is TGTGCCAGCAGTCCCCCGGTCGGGGCAGATACGCAGTATTTT.

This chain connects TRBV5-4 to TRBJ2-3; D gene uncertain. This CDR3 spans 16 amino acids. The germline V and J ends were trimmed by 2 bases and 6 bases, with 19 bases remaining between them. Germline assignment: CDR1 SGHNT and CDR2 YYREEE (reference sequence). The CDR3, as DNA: TGTGCCAGCAGCTTACTGCTGGCTCCCAGTCCGGATACGCAGTATTTT. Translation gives CASSLLLAPSPDTQYF.

The CDR3: CASSFRQGSTYEQFF. In nucleotides, the CDR3 is TGTGCCAGCAGCTTTCGGCAGGGTTCGACCTATGAGCAGTTCTTC. The chain uses TRBV5-4 and TRBJ2-1; D perhaps matches TRBD1 (5 bases). The CDR3 sequence is 15 residues long. Per germline, CDR1 SGHNT and CDR2 YYREEE (reference sequence). The V and J ends lost 2 bases and 8 bases respectively, with 17 bases between them.

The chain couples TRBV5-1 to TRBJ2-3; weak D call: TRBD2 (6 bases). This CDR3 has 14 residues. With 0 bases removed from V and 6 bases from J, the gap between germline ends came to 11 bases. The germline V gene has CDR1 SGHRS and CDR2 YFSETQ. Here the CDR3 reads CASSLASAPDTQYF. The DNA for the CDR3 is TGCGCCAGCAGCTTGGCTAGCGCGCCGGATACGCAGTATTTT.

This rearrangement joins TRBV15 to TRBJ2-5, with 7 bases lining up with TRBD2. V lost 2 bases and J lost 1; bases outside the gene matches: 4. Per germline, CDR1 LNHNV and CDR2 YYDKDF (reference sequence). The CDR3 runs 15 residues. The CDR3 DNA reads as TGTGCCACCAGCAGATCTAGCGGAGCCCAAGAGACCCAGTACTTC. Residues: CATSRSSGAQETQYF.

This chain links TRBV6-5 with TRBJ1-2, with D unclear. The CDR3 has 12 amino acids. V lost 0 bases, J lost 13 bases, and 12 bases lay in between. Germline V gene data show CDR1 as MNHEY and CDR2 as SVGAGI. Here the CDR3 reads CASSYSRAAFTF. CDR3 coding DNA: TGTGCCAGCAGTTACTCCCGGGCAGCTTTCACCTTC.